The 13 T cell receptor beta chains in this list originate from one sample, sequenced in a study of T cell responses to AZD1222 COVID-19 vaccine. Sequencing was performed with immunoSEQ multiplex PCR; in TCRdb, only in-frame clones are kept and a portion is missing. The sample carries some 150,000 clones, approximately 90% recorded once. Sample: peripheral blood, taken on day 0 of AZD1222 vaccination. These receptors were taken from an adult in good health.

V is TRBV11-2 and J is TRBJ2-7; TRBD2 matches 8 bases. The ends lost 5 bases at V and 5 bases at J; junction bases unmatched: 8. The CDR3 length is 14 residues. Per germline, CDR1 SGHAT and CDR2 FQNNGV. The CDR3 DNA is TGTGCCAGCAGCCGAAGCGGGAGAGCCAACGAGCAGTACTTC. Translation: CASSRSGRANEQYF.

The chain combines TRBV7-2 with TRBJ1-1; D gene unclear. Germline V gene sequence: CDR1 SGHTA, CDR2 FQGNSA. V was trimmed by 5 bases and J by 4 bases, leaving 17 bases between them. The CDR3 has 15 residues. CDR3 DNA: TGTGCCAGCAGCCCCCTGACGGGGTGGGGCACTGAAGCTTTCTTT. Its translation is CASSPLTGWGTEAFF. Complete variable domain (other parts from reference TRBV7-2 and TRBJ1-1): GAGVSQSPSNKVTEKGKDVELRCDPISGHTALYWYRQSLGQGLEFLIYFQGNSAPDKSGLPSDRFSAERTGGSVSTLTIQRTQQEDSAVYLCASSPLTGWGTEAFFGQGTRLTVV.

The chain is built from TRBV7-2 and TRBJ2-7; 8 bases are a match to TRBD1. V shed 5 bases, J shed 0 bases, and the junction held 6 bases outside the gene matches. This CDR3 region has 15 residues. Germline V gene sequence: CDR1 SGHTA, CDR2 FQGNSA. DNA of the CDR3: TGTGCCAGCAGCGAGGACAGGGCAAGCTCCTACGAGCAGTACTTC. It encodes CASSEDRASSYEQYF.

This chain joins TRBV7-7 and TRBJ2-7; D perhaps matches TRBD1 (6 bases). V was clipped by 4 bases and J by 5 bases, with 15 bases between them. CDR3 length equals 14 residues. Germline V gene lookup returns CDR1 SSHAT and CDR2 FNYEAQ (reference sequence). The CDR3 loop is CASSSGLGANEQYF. The CDR3 DNA reads TGTGCCAGCAGCTCGGGCCTGGGGGCAAACGAGCAGTACTTC. Using reference TRBV7-7 and TRBJ2-7 for the parts outside the CDR3, the full variable domain is GAGVSQSPRYKVTKRGQDVTLRCDPISSHATLYWYQQALGQGPEFLTYFNYEAQPDKSGLPSDRFSAERPEGSISTLTIQRTEQRDSAMYRCASSSGLGANEQYFGPGTRLTVT.

With respect to this clone: At one boundary the junction diverges from the germline segment, which might be a read error. The V and J genes are TRBV14 and TRBJ1-2; D uncertain. This CDR3 comprises 13 residues. Germline loops: CDR1 SGHDN, CDR2 FVKESK. In DNA form, the CDR3 reads TGTGCCAGCAGCCAAGATACGCTGTCAACCCGCGTCTTC. Translated: CASSQDTLSTRVF.

The chain employs TRBV7-2 and TRBJ2-7; tentatively, D is TRBD1 or TRBD2 (6 bases each). The CDR3 is 14 residues long. Germline V gives CDR1 SGHTA, CDR2 FQGNSA. Trimming took 0 bases from V and 2 from J, leaving 8 bases between them. The DNA of the CDR3 is TGTGCCAGCAGCTTAGCACGGGGGCCCTACGAGCAGTACTTC. Protein: CASSLARGPYEQYF.

The chain links TRBV20-1 to TRBJ1-1, with unresolved D. The CDR3 contains 10 residues. V lost 6 bases and J 8 bases, leaving 10 bases between the germline ends. Germline V lookup: CDR1 DFQATT, CDR2 SNEGSKA (reference sequence). The CDR3 spells CSARIREAFF. The CDR3, as DNA: TGCAGTGCAAGGATCAGAGAAGCTTTCTTT.

This sequence joins TRBV6-4 and TRBJ2-1, with TRBD2 identical over 8 bases. There are 14 residues in the CDR3. In germline, CDR1 is MRHNA, CDR2 SNTAGT. Trimming took 1 base from V and 8 from J; bases not matched to a gene: 4. The DNA for the CDR3 is TGTGCCAGCAGTGACTTACCGGGAGGGGATGAGCAGTTCTTC. Translation: CASSDLPGGDEQFF.

The chain's CDR3 is CASSYEGPSQPQHF. For the CDR3, the DNA is TGTGCCAGCAGTTACGAGGGACCCAGTCAGCCCCAGCATTTT. The chain couples TRBV6-6 to TRBJ1-5, with TRBD1 as a possible D gene (5 bases). The CDR3 totals 14 residues. V lost 2 bases and J 6 bases, leaving 11 bases between the germline ends. Germline assignment: CDR1 MNHNY and CDR2 SVGAGI (reference sequence).

This chain uses TRBV5-5 with TRBJ2-2, with no clear D. Trimming stripped 2 bases from V and 5 bases from J, with 4 bases between. The germline CDR1 and CDR2 sequences are SGHKS and YYEKEE (reference sequence). There are 12 residues in the CDR3. The CDR3 DNA sequence: TGTGCCAGCAGCTTTTGGACCGGGGAGCTGTTTTTT. This gives the protein CASSFWTGELFF.

This clone appeared a single time. The rearrangement uses TRBV7-8 and TRBJ2-7, with a tentative D call TRBD2 (6 bases). Trimming left V 4 bases short and J 4 bases short, with 26 bases between. The CDR3 contains 18 residues. Germline assignment: CDR1 SGHVS and CDR2 FQNEAQ. For the CDR3, the DNA is TGTGCCAGCAGCTCTAAGGGAACGGGACTTCCGTCCCCTTACGAGCAGTACTTC. Translation gives CASSSKGTGLPSPYEQYF.

J is TRBJ1-5 and V is TRBV6-5; 8 nucleotides align to TRBD1. Looked up from germline, CDR1 is MNHEY and CDR2 is SVGAGI. Trimming removed 7 bases from V and 0 bases from J; junction bases left unmatched: 2. CDR3 length: 14 residues. CDR3 in DNA: TGTGCCAGCAAACAGGGGGTTAGCAATCAGCCCCAGCATTTT. It codes for CASKQGVSNQPQHF.

The chain couples TRBV6-6 to TRBJ2-1; unclear D gene. The germline CDR1 and CDR2 sequences are MNHNY and SVGAGI (reference sequence). The CDR3 extends over 15 amino acids. Trimming removed 4 bases from V and 8 bases from J, with 18 bases in between. The CDR3 DNA is TGTGCCAGCAGTTCGGACCCCGAACTGGACCATGAGCAGTTCTTC. This codes for CASSSDPELDHEQFF.